This T cell receptor (beta chain) stems from a study of OX40 agonist ivuxolimab in advanced cancers. At the level of the study: Participants averaged 60 years of age (range about 23 to 90) and were around 85% male.

Clones were sequenced by immunoSEQ multiplex PCR, and TCRdb holds only the in-frame ones, with some missing. The sample consists of about 47,000 clones, around nine tenths of them appearing once. Prior autoimmune disease or systemic immunosuppression barred patients. In regard to this clone: Its specificity is unknown.

Germline V gives CDR1 MGHDK, CDR2 SYGVNS. The CDR3 has 15 amino acids. Trimming cost V 3 bases and J 6 bases; bases outside gene matches: 4. Study results and caveats: CD8+ T cells showed, on average, more clonal expansion than CD4+ cells.

The sequence was obtained from an adult with an advanced solid tumor such as melanoma, head and neck, liver or kidney cancer. The starting material was CD4+ or CD8+ T cells sorted from blood, obtained in a trial of the OX40 agonist ivuxolimab. This chain links TRBV25-1 with TRBJ1-4, with 10 bases aligning to TRBD1. CDR3 sequence reads: CASSDSGTGDEKLFF. The CDR3 bases are TGTGCCAGCAGTGACTCCGGGACAGGGGATGAAAAACTGTTTTTT.